A selection of T cell receptor beta chains follows, all from one sample in a study of cytomegalovirus exposure and HLA in healthy donors. Assay used: immunoSEQ multiplex PCR; TCRdb lists only in-frame clones, some missing. The data contain around 120,000 clones, around two thirds of them seen just once; the ten biggest clones take up about 3.8%. The sequenced sample was PBMCs. These receptors all stem from a man in his thirties or forties in good health and CMV-seropositive. The CDR3 runs from the conserved cysteine through the conserved F or W. A D gene is named only where the DNA matches it firmly. Clone size is given for some rows only: seen once, a few or many times, or a class if the clone is expanded.

d_call: -
clone_size: -
v_call: TRBV20-1
j_call: TRBJ1-1
cdr3_aa: CSAPGDTEAFF
cdr3_nt: TGCAGTGCCCCAGGGGACACTGAAGCTTTCTTT

d_call: TRBD1
clone_size: -
v_call: TRBV6-4
j_call: TRBJ2-1
cdr3_aa: CASSLGQGYNEQFF
cdr3_nt: TGTGCCAGCAGCTTGGGACAGGGATACAATGAGCAGTTCTTC

d_call: TRBD1
clone_size: -
v_call: TRBV6-6
j_call: TRBJ1-1
cdr3_aa: CAGCRDRVSVGSEAFF
cdr3_nt: TGTGCCGGCTGTCGGGACAGAGTATCCGTCGGGTCGGAAGCTTTCTTT

d_call: -
clone_size: -
v_call: TRBV7-8
j_call: TRBJ1-3
cdr3_aa: CASGARGAGNTIYF
cdr3_nt: TGTGCCAGCGGAGCGCGGGGGGCTGGAAACACCATATATTTT

d_call: -
clone_size: -
v_call: TRBV10-3
j_call: TRBJ2-2
cdr3_aa: CAISEASTGLRNRNTGELFF
cdr3_nt: TGTGCCATCAGTGAGGCCTCTACAGGTCTAAGGAACCGGAACACCGGGGAGCTGTTTTTT

d_call: -
clone_size: -
v_call: TRBV13
j_call: TRBJ2-7
cdr3_aa: CASSHIRNSPYEQYF
cdr3_nt: TGTGCCAGCAGCCATATAAGGAACAGCCCCTACGAGCAGTACTTC

d_call: TRBD2
clone_size: -
v_call: TRBV7-2
j_call: TRBJ2-5
cdr3_aa: CASSPELAGGQETQYF
cdr3_nt: TGTGCCAGCAGCCCTGAACTAGCGGGGGGACAAGAGACCCAGTACTTC

d_call: -
clone_size: -
v_call: TRBV13
j_call: TRBJ1-2
cdr3_aa: CASSPGDYGYTF
cdr3_nt: TGTGCCAGCAGTCCAGGGGACTATGGCTACACCTTC

d_call: -
clone_size: -
v_call: TRBV2
j_call: TRBJ1-4
cdr3_aa: CASSGQASATNEKLFF
cdr3_nt: TGTGCCAGCAGTGGTCAGGCCTCTGCGACTAATGAAAAACTGTTTTTT

d_call: TRBD1
clone_size: once
v_call: TRBV7-6
j_call: TRBJ2-5
cdr3_aa: CASSLEAGDRGRRETQYF
cdr3_nt: TGTGCCAGCAGCTTAGAAGCAGGGGACAGGGGGCGCCGAGAGACCCAGTACTTC

d_call: -
clone_size: -
v_call: TRBV30
j_call: TRBJ1-1
cdr3_aa: CAWSQVLGGAAFF
cdr3_nt: TGTGCCTGGAGTCAAGTCCTGGGAGGGGCGGCTTTCTTT

d_call: -
clone_size: -
v_call: TRBV11-2
j_call: TRBJ2-2
cdr3_aa: CASSLVVGAGELFF
cdr3_nt: TGTGCCAGCAGCTTAGTGGTTGGAGCCGGGGAGCTGTTTTTT

d_call: TRBD2
clone_size: -
v_call: TRBV7-8
j_call: TRBJ2-7
cdr3_aa: CASTRSRGVLSYAYEQYF
cdr3_nt: TGTGCCAGCACCCGGTCTCGGGGGGTTCTCTCTTACGCCTACGAGCAGTACTTC

d_call: TRBD1
clone_size: -
v_call: TRBV6-5
j_call: TRBJ1-1
cdr3_aa: CASSKPGQGAEAFF
cdr3_nt: TGTGCCAGCAGCAAACCGGGACAGGGAGCAGAAGCTTTCTTT

d_call: -
clone_size: -
v_call: TRBV10-3
j_call: TRBJ1-2
cdr3_aa: CAIQGGTGYGYTF
cdr3_nt: TGTGCCATCCAAGGCGGGACCGGCTATGGCTACACCTTC

d_call: -
clone_size: -
v_call: TRBV5-5
j_call: TRBJ2-7
cdr3_aa: CASSSLADEQYF
cdr3_nt: TGTGCCAGCAGCTCACTAGCTGACGAGCAGTACTTC

d_call: TRBD1
clone_size: -
v_call: TRBV27
j_call: TRBJ1-1
cdr3_aa: CASSLLGTGIAEAFF
cdr3_nt: TGTGCCAGCAGTTTACTTGGGACAGGGATTGCCGAAGCTTTCTTT

d_call: -
clone_size: -
v_call: TRBV19
j_call: TRBJ1-2
cdr3_aa: CASSRSVNYGYTF
cdr3_nt: TGTGCCAGTAGTAGGTCGGTCAACTATGGCTACACCTTC

d_call: TRBD1
clone_size: -
v_call: TRBV11-3
j_call: TRBJ2-7
cdr3_aa: CASSPGTAYEQYF
cdr3_nt: TGTGCCAGCAGCCCCGGGACAGCCTACGAGCAGTACTTC

d_call: -
clone_size: -
v_call: TRBV7-2
j_call: TRBJ1-3
cdr3_aa: CASSLLESAGNTIYF
cdr3_nt: TGTGCCAGCAGCCTCCTGGAAAGCGCTGGAAACACCATATATTTT

d_call: TRBD1
clone_size: -
v_call: TRBV5-1
j_call: TRBJ2-2
cdr3_aa: CASRPGGLEATGELFF
cdr3_nt: TGCGCCAGTCGGCCAGGGGGCTTGGAGGCCACCGGGGAGCTGTTTTTT

d_call: -
clone_size: few
v_call: TRBV30
j_call: TRBJ1-3
cdr3_aa: CAWGRRSQRNTIYF
cdr3_nt: TGTGCCTGGGGCCGGAGGAGTCAGCGAAACACCATATATTTT

d_call: -
clone_size: -
v_call: TRBV5-1
j_call: TRBJ2-3
cdr3_aa: CASSSGDSRSDTQYF
cdr3_nt: TGCGCCAGCAGCTCGGGGGACTCCAGGTCAGATACGCAGTATTTT

d_call: -
clone_size: -
v_call: TRBV10-2
j_call: TRBJ1-3
cdr3_aa: CASSDAPERNTIYF
cdr3_nt: TGCGCCAGCAGTGATGCGCCGGAGCGAAACACCATATATTTT

d_call: -
clone_size: -
v_call: TRBV7-9
j_call: TRBJ1-2
cdr3_aa: CASSFDRNYGYTF
cdr3_nt: TGTGCCAGCAGCTTTGACAGGAACTATGGCTACACCTTC

d_call: -
clone_size: -
v_call: TRBV4-1
j_call: TRBJ2-4
cdr3_aa: CASSQAGDIQYF
cdr3_nt: TGCGCCAGCAGCCAAGCGGGGGACATTCAGTACTTC

d_call: -
clone_size: few
v_call: TRBV30
j_call: TRBJ2-2
cdr3_aa: CAWSRRLIANTGELFF
cdr3_nt: TGTGCCTGGAGTAGGAGATTGATCGCGAACACCGGGGAGCTGTTTTTT

d_call: -
clone_size: -
v_call: TRBV7-2
j_call: TRBJ2-7
cdr3_aa: CASSLAGGATLVYEQYF
cdr3_nt: TGTGCCAGCAGCTTAGCGGGCGGGGCCACCCTGGTCTACGAGCAGTACTTC

d_call: -
clone_size: few
v_call: TRBV2
j_call: TRBJ1-4
cdr3_aa: CASTAGSEKLFF
cdr3_nt: TGTGCCAGCACCGCAGGATCCGAAAAACTGTTTTTT

d_call: -
clone_size: -
v_call: TRBV23-1
j_call: TRBJ2-2
cdr3_aa: CASSHLCRSPGTGELFF
cdr3_nt: TGCGCCAGCAGTCATCTTTGTCGGTCCCCGGGCACCGGGGAGCTGTTTTTT

d_call: TRBD1
clone_size: few
v_call: TRBV19
j_call: TRBJ2-7
cdr3_aa: CASSILGQGDIEQYF
cdr3_nt: TGTGCCAGTAGTATCCTGGGTCAGGGGGATATCGAGCAGTACTTC

d_call: -
clone_size: -
v_call: TRBV6-5
j_call: TRBJ2-6
cdr3_aa: CASSWGVSGANVLTF
cdr3_nt: TGTGCCAGCAGTTGGGGGGTCTCTGGGGCCAACGTCCTGACTTTC

d_call: TRBD2
clone_size: -
v_call: TRBV5-4
j_call: TRBJ2-1
cdr3_aa: CASSLGAGGYNEQFF
cdr3_nt: TGTGCCAGCAGCTTGGGAGCGGGGGGCTACAATGAGCAGTTCTTC

d_call: -
clone_size: -
v_call: TRBV19
j_call: TRBJ2-7
cdr3_aa: CASQNLRDGSYEQYF
cdr3_nt: TGTGCCAGTCAAAACCTCCGAGACGGGTCCTACGAGCAGTACTTC

d_call: -
clone_size: few
v_call: TRBV21-1
j_call: TRBJ2-7
cdr3_aa: CASRRTSGVLGYEQYF
cdr3_nt: TGTGCCAGCAGAAGGACTAGCGGGGTCCTCGGGTACGAGCAGTACTTC

d_call: -
clone_size: -
v_call: TRBV30
j_call: TRBJ1-6
cdr3_aa: CAWADGSSYNSPLHF
cdr3_nt: TGTGCCTGGGCGGACGGGAGCTCCTATAATTCACCCCTCCACTTT

d_call: -
clone_size: -
v_call: TRBV6-5
j_call: TRBJ1-2
cdr3_aa: CASSYSRGQNYGYTF
cdr3_nt: TGTGCCAGCAGTTACTCTCGAGGCCAGAACTATGGCTACACCTTC

d_call: -
clone_size: once
v_call: TRBV5-1
j_call: TRBJ2-3
cdr3_aa: CASSPPGLNTADTQYF
cdr3_nt: TGCGCCAGCAGTCCTCCGGGACTCAATACGGCAGATACGCAGTATTTT

d_call: TRBD2
clone_size: -
v_call: TRBV6-5
j_call: TRBJ2-7
cdr3_aa: CASSYRLAGGNYEQYF
cdr3_nt: TGTGCCAGCAGTTACAGACTAGCGGGGGGCAACTACGAGCAGTACTTC

d_call: TRBD1
clone_size: -
v_call: TRBV5-1
j_call: TRBJ2-5
cdr3_aa: CASSLGTGETQYF
cdr3_nt: TGCGCCAGCAGCTTGGGGACAGGGGAGACCCAGTACTTC

d_call: TRBD2
clone_size: -
v_call: TRBV5-1
j_call: TRBJ2-7
cdr3_aa: CASSFLAGNTYEQYF
cdr3_nt: TGCGCCAGCAGCTTCCTAGCGGGCAATACCTACGAGCAGTACTTC